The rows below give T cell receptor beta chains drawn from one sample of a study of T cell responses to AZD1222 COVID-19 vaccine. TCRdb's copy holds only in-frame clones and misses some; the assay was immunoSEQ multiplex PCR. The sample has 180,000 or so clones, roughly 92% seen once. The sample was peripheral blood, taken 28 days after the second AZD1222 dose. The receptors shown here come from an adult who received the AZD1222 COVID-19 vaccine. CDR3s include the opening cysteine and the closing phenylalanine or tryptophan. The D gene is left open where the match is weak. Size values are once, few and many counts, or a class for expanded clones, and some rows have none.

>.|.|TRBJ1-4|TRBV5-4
TGTGCCAGCAGTCGAAACTCGGCCGATGAAAAACTGTTTTTT
CASSRNSADEKLFF
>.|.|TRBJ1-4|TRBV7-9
TGTGCCAGCAGCTTAGGTCCAACTAATGAAAAACTGTTTTTT
CASSLGPTNEKLFF
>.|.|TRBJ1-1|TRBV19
TGTGCCAGTAGGGTAGGGGCCAGAAGCGCTGAAGCTTTCTTT
CASRVGARSAEAFF
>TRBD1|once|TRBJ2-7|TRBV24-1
TGTGCCACCAGTGATGGTAGACCCGGGACAGTAATTAGCGAGCAGTACTTC
CATSDGRPGTVISEQYF
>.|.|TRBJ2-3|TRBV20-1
TGCAGTGCTAGTAGTTGGGGGGAAGGGGGCACAGATACGCAGTATTTT
CSASSWGEGGTDTQYF
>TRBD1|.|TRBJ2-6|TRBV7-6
TGTGCCAGCAGCCTAAGGACAGGGACAGGGGCCAACGTCCTGACTTTC
CASSLRTGTGANVLTF
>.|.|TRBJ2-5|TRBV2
TGTGCCAGCGGGGAAAGGGCTCCCCAAGAGACCCAGTACTTC
CASGERAPQETQYF
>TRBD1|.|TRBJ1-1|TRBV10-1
TGCGCCAGCAGTGAGGACAGGGACTCTCACACTGAAGCTTTCTTT
CASSEDRDSHTEAFF
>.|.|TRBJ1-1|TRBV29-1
TGCAGCGCCCAGCCCCAACGGGTGATTACTGAAGCTTTCTTT
CSAQPQRVITEAFF
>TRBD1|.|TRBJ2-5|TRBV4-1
TGCGCCAGCAGCAGTCCGGGACAGGGAAAGAAGACCCAGTACTTC
CASSSPGQGKKTQYF
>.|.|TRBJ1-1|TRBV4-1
TGCGCCAGCAGCCAAGATACCGGTTCAACAGGGAGGACTGAAGCTTTCTTT
CASSQDTGSTGRTEAFF
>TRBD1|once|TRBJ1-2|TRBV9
TGTGCCAGCAGCCTCAGGGACAGGGTGTTATCCTATGGCTACACCTTC
CASSLRDRVLSYGYTF
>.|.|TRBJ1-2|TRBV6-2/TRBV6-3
TGTGCCAGCAGTTACAGTGTCCGCGTCCCCTTCTTC
CASSYSVRVPFF
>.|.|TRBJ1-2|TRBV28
TGTGCCAGCGGGCCCCACTATGGCTACACCTTC
CASGPHYGYTF
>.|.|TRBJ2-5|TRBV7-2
TGTGCCAGCAGCCCCCAGGGCGGAACCCAGTACTTC
CASSPQGGTQYF
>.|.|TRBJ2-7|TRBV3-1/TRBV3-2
TGTGCCAGCAGCACCCCCTACGAGCAGTACTTC
CASSTPYEQYF
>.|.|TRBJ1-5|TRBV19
TGTGCCAGTAGTGCAGGGTTAAATCAGCCCCAGCATTTT
CASSAGLNQPQHF
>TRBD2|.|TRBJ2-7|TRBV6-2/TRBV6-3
TGTGCCAGCAGTCAGAAGACTAGCGGGGGTATCTCCTACGAGCAGTACTTC
CASSQKTSGGISYEQYF
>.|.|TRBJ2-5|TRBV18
TGTGCCAGCTCACCTTCGGGACTCAAAGAGACCCAGTACTTC
CASSPSGLKETQYF
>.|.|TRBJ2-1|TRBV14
TGTGCCAGCAGCCAAGATTACACCCTAGTGGTAGGGAATGAGCAGTTCTTC
CASSQDYTLVVGNEQFF
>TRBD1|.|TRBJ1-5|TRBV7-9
TGTGCCAGCAGCTTAGGGACAGGTTTTTATAGCAATCAGCCCCAGCATTTT
CASSLGTGFYSNQPQHF
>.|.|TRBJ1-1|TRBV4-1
TGCGCCAGCAGCCAAGAATACAGGGTCAACACTGAAGCTTTCTTT
CASSQEYRVNTEAFF
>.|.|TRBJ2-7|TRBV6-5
TGTGCCAGCGGAGGGACAGCCTACGAGCAGTACTTC
CASGGTAYEQYF
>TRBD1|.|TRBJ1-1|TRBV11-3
TGTGCCAGCAGCTTAGGCTCGGACAGGGAAGTTTTCTTT
CASSLGSDREVFF
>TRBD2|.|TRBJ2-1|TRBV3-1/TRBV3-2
TGTGCCAGCAGTCTACTAGCGAGAGAGCAGTTCTTC
CASSLLAREQFF
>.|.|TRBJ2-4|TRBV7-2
TGTGCCAGCAGCTTAATCCCTTCACAGGGCCGGGGCAAAAACATTCAGTACTTC
CASSLIPSQGRGKNIQYF
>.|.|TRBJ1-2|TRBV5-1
TGCGCCAGCAGCTTGGATCTGGGTGACTATGGCTACACCTTC
CASSLDLGDYGYTF
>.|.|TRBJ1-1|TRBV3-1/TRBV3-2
TGTGCCAGCAGCCAAGCCGGACAGCGGGTCACTGAAGCTTTCTTT
CASSQAGQRVTEAFF
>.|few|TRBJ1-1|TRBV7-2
TGTGCCAGCAGCTTAATGGGGGACTTGACGACTGAAGCTTTCTTT
CASSLMGDLTTEAFF
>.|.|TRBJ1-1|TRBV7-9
TGTGCCAGCAGCTTAGCAGGAGCGGTGAACACTGAAGCTTTCTTT
CASSLAGAVNTEAFF
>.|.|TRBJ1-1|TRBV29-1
TGCAGCGTTGTCCCCCTTGGAGGGGGGAACACTGAAGCTTTCTTT
CSVVPLGGGNTEAFF
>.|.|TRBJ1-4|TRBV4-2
TGTGCCAGCAGCCAAGTCGACAGATTCATGGTGGCGACTAATGAAAAACTGTTTTTT
CASSQVDRFMVATNEKLFF
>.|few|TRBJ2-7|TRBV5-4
TGTGCCAGCAGCCTCAAGGACTACGAGCAGTACTTC
CASSLKDYEQYF
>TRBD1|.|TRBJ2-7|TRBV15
TGTGCCACCAGCAGGGACAGGGGACGGTACGAGCAGTACTTC
CATSRDRGRYEQYF
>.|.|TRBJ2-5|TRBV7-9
TGTGCCAGCAGCCTGTCCGGGATCCAAGAGACCCAGTACTTC
CASSLSGIQETQYF
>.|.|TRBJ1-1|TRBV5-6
TGTGCCAGCAGCTTGACCGAAGAAGCTTTCTTT
CASSLTEEAFF
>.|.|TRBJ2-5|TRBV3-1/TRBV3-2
TGTGCCAGCACCCCGGTAGGGGCAGAGACCCAGTACTTC
CASTPVGAETQYF
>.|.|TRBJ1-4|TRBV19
TGTGCCAGTAGTATATCCGGGGTTAATGAAAAACTGTTTTTT
CASSISGVNEKLFF
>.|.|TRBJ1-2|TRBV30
TGTGCCTGGGTCCACCGGAGTTTGGAAGACCTGTGGGGCTACACCTTC
CAWVHRSLEDLWGYTF
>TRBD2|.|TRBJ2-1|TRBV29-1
TGCAGCGTTGCAACTAGCGGATATCACAATGAGCAGTTCTTC
CSVATSGYHNEQFF
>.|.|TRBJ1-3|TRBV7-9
TGTGCCAGCAGCTTTTATAGGGACTCTGGAAACACCATATATTTT
CASSFYRDSGNTIYF
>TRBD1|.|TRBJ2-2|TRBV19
TGTGCCAGTAGTATCGCTGACAGGGCCACCGGGGAGCTGTTTTTT
CASSIADRATGELFF